These T cell receptor beta chains were read from a single sample in a study of T-cell memory formation after mild COVID-19. TCRdb passed the 5' RACE reads through MiXCR, listing each CDR3 protein once. The sample records under 300,000 distinct CDR3 sequences, less than 9.5% being singletons. The sample was PBMCs or a T cell subset sorted from them (not recorded which). Receptors were obtained from a man between 18 and 35 years old who had mild COVID-19 (a few samples of this study predate the infection). Cell type and time point are not known. Each CDR3 is given with its conserved first and last residue. A D gene is named only where the DNA matches it firmly. The listing skips clone size in some rows; elsewhere it reads once, few, many or a size class.

len	abundance	d_gene	v_gene	j_gene	CDR3nt	CDR3aa
12	NA	TRBD1	TRBV2	TRBJ1-2	TGTGCCAGCCTCAGGGGGCGGTATGGCTACACCTTC	CASLRGRYGYTF
12	NA	NA	TRBV20-1	TRBJ2-1	TGCAGTGCTAGAGACGAAAGGGGGGAGCAGTTCTTC	CSARDERGEQFF
16	NA	NA	TRBV7-2	TRBJ2-2	TGTGCCAGCAGCTCGTATCAGGGAGTTGGGACCGGGGAGCTGTTTTTT	CASSSYQGVGTGELFF
15	NA	NA	TRBV20-1	TRBJ2-3	TGCAGTGCTAGTAGTAGCGGCACTAGCACAGATACGCAGTATTTT	CSASSSGTSTDTQYF
15	few	TRBD1	TRBV7-9	TRBJ2-1	TGTGCCAGCAGCTTACCGGGACAGGTTATCAATGAGCAGTTCTTC	CASSLPGQVINEQFF
15	NA	NA	TRBV24-1	TRBJ2-7	TGTGCCACCATTGCCTGGGATACCCCCCCCTACGAGCAGTACTTC	CATIAWDTPPYEQYF
14	NA	NA	TRBV7-2	TRBJ2-5	TGTGCCAGCAGCTTAGCGTTGGGTAGCGAGACCCAGTACTTC	CASSLALGSETQYF
15	NA	NA	TRBV18	TRBJ1-3	TGTGCCAGCTCGACGACGGGGGGAGCTGGAAACACCATATATTTT	CASSTTGGAGNTIYF
14	NA	TRBD1	TRBV29-1	TRBJ2-1	TGCAGCGCCTGGACAGGGGAGGGGTACAATGAGCAGTTCTTC	CSAWTGEGYNEQFF
16	many	NA	TRBV5-1	TRBJ2-3	TGCGCCAGCAGCTTGGCACAGCCGTTGCAGGGGGATACGCAGTATTTT	CASSLAQPLQGDTQYF